This T cell receptor (beta chain) was retrieved from a study of blood T cells in healthy people across ages. About the study: Through template switching, about one barcoded beta molecule was captured per two T cells, as measured in model experiments.

Study findings and constraints: The unknown donor CMV status may have confounded expanded clonotype changes.

Peripheral blood was drawn, roughly 10 milliliters per donor. The use of a sample-barcoded 5' primer and a J-beta primer mix characterized a second PCR of roughly 6 to 11 cycles. TCRdb fed the 5' RACE reads into MiXCR, producing one record per CDR3 protein. The sample lists roughly 680,000 distinct CDR3 sequences, approximately 52% occurring once. Trimming at V came to 3 bases and at J to 8 bases, leaving 2 bases not matched to a gene. Germline V gene sequence: CDR1 SGHRS, CDR2 YFSETQ. This CDR3 is built from 12 residues. This clonotype was detected ten times or more. Its antigen is unidentified. V usage is TRBV5-1 and J usage is TRBJ2-3, with 8 bases fitting TRBD1. Sequencing input: blood. The clonotype originates from a woman of 80 years or more in good health. The CDR3 region is CASSSTGGTQYF. The CDR3 nucleotides read TGCGCCAGCAGCTCCACAGGGGGTACGCAGTATTTT.